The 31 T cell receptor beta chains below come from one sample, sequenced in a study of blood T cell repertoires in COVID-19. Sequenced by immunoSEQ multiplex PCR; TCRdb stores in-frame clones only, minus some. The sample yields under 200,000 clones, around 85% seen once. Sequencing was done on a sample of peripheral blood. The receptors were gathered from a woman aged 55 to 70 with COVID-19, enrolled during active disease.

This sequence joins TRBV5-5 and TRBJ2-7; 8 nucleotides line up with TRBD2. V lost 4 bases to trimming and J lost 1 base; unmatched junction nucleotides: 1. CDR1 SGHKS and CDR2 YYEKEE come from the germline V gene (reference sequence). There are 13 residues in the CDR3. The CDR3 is CASSRGGSYEQYF. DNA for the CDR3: TGTGCCAGCAGCCGGGGGGGTTCCTACGAGCAGTACTTC.

The CDR3 region is CASSQETGGSLSNQPQHF. Written as DNA, the CDR3 is TGCGCCAGCAGCCAGGAGACAGGGGGCTCTTTGAGCAATCAGCCCCAGCATTTT. This chain uses TRBV4-1 with TRBJ1-5; the match to TRBD1 covers 10 bases. Germline CDR1 reads MGHRA; CDR2 reads YSYEKL. The CDR3 consists of 18 residues. V shed 3 bases and J 1 base; nucleotides not matched to a gene: 9.

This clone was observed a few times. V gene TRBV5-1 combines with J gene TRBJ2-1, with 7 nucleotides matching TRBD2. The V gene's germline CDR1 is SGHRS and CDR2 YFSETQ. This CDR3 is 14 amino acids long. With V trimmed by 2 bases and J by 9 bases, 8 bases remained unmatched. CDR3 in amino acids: CASSLGLGGGEQFF. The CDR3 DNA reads TGCGCCAGCAGCTTAGGACTCGGCGGGGGTGAGCAGTTCTTC.

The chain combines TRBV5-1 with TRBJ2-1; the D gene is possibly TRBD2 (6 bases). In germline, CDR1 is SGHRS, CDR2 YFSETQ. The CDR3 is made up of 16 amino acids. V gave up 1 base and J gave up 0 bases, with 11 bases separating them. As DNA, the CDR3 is TGCGCCAGCAGCTTGTCTGACGGGGGCTCCTACAATGAGCAGTTCTTC. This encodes CASSLSDGGSYNEQFF.

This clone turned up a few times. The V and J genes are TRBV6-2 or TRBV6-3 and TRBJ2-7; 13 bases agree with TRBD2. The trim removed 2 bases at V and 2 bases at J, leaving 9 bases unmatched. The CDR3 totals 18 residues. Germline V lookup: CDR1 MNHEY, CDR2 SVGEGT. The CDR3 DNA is TGTGCCAGCAGTTACCCCACTAGCGGGAGGGCCATGGCCTACGAGCAGTACTTC. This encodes CASSYPTSGRAMAYEQYF.

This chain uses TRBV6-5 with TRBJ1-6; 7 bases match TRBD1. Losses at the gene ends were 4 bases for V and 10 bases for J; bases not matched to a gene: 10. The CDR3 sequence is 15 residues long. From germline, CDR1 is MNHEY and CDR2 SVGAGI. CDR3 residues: CASSSAGGRGSPLHF. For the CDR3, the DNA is TGTGCCAGCAGTTCCGCAGGGGGTAGAGGATCACCCCTCCACTTT.

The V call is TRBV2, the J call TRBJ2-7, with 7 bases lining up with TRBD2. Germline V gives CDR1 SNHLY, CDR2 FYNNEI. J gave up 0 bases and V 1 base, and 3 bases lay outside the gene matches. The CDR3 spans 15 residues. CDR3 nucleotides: TGTGCCAGCAGTGAAGGCGGGAGAACCTCCTACGAGCAGTACTTC. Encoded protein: CASSEGGRTSYEQYF.

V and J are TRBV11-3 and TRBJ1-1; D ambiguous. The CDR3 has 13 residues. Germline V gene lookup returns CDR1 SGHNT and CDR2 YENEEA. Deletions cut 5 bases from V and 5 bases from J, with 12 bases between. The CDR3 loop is CASSPRRQTEAFF. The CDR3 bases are TGTGCCAGCAGCCCGAGGCGGCAAACTGAAGCTTTCTTT.

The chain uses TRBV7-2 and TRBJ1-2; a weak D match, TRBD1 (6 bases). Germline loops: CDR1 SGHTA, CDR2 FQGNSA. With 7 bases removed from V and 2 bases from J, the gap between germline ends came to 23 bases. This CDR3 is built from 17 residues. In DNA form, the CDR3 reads TGTGCCAGCATCAAGAAGGGGTTTTGGGGGCCGAACTATGGCTACACCTTC. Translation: CASIKKGFWGPNYGYTF.

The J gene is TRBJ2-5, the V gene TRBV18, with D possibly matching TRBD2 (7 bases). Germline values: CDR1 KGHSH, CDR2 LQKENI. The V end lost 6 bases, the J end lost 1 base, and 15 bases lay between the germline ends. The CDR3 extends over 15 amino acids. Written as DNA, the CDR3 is TGTGCCAGCTCTCCGCGAGGGGGGGCCCAAGAGACCCAGTACTTC. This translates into CASSPRGGAQETQYF.

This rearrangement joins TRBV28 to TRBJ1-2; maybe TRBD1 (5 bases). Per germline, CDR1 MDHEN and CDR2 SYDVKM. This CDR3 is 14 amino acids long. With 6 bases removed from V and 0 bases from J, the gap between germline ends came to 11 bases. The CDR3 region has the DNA TGTGCCAGCAGCACGACAGCAACTAACTATGGCTACACCTTC. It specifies CASSTTATNYGYTF.

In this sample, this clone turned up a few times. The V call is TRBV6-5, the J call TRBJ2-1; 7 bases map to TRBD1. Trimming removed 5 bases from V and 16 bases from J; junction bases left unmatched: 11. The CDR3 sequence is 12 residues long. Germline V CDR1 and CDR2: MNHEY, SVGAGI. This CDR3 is CASSRVQGGQFF. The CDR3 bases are TGTGCCAGCAGTCGCGTTCAAGGGGGCCAATTCTTC.

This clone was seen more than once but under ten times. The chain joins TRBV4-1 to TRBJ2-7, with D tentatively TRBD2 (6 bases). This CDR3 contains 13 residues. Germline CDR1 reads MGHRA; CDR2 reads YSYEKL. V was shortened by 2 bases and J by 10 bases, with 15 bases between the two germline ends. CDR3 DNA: TGCGCCAGCAGCCAAAGGGAGGATATCGGCCAGTACTTC. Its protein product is CASSQREDIGQYF.

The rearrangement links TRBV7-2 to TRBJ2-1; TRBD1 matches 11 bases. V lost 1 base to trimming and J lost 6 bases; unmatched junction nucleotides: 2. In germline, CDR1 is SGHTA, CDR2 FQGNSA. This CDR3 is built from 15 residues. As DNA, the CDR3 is TGTGCCAGCAGCTTAGAGGGGACAGGGGGCAATGAGCAGTTCTTC. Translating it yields CASSLEGTGGNEQFF. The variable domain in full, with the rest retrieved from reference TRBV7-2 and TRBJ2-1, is GAGVSQSPSNKVTEKGKDVELRCDPISGHTALYWYRQSLGQGLEFLIYFQGNSAPDKSGLPSDRFSAERTGGSVSTLTIQRTQQEDSAVYLCASSLEGTGGNEQFFGPGTRLTVL.

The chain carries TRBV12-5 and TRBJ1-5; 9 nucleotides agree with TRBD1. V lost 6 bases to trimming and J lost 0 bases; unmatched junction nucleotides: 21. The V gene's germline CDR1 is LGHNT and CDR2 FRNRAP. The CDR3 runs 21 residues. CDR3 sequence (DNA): TGTGCTAGTGGCTTGAGGACAGGGCGGGACAGGGACCATTATAGCAATCAGCCCCAGCATTTT. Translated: CASGLRTGRDRDHYSNQPQHF.

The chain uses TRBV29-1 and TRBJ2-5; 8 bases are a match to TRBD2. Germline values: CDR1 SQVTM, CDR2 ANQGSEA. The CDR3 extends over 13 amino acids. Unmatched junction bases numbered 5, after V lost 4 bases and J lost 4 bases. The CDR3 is CSVARAGGETQYF. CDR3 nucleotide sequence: TGCAGCGTTGCAAGGGCGGGGGGAGAGACCCAGTACTTC.

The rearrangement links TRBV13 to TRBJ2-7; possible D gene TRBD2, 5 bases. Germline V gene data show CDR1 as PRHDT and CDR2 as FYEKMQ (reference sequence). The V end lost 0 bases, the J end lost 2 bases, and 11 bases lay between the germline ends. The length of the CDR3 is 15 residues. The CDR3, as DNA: TGTGCCAGCAGCTTAGGGGCGGGCTCCACCTACGAGCAGTACTTC. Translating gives CASSLGAGSTYEQYF.

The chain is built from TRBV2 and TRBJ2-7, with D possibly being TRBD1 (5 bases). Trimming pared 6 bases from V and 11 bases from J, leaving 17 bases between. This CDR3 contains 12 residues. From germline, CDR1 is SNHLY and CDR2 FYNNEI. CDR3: CASSVGRRREYF. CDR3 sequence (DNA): TGTGCCAGCAGCGTCGGACGGCGCAGGGAGTACTTC.

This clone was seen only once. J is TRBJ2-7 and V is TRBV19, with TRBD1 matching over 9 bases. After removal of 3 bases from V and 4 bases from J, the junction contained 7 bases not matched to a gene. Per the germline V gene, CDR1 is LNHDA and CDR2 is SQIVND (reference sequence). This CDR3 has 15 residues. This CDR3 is CASSIPGGQGYEQYF. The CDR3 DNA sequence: TGTGCCAGTAGTATCCCTGGGGGACAGGGATACGAGCAGTACTTC.

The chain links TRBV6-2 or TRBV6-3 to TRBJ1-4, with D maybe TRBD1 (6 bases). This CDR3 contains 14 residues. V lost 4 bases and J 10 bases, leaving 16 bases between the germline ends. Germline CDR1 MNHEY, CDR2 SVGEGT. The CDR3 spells CASSSGTPFGKLFF. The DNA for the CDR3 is TGTGCCAGCAGTTCCGGGACACCATTTGGAAAACTGTTTTTT.

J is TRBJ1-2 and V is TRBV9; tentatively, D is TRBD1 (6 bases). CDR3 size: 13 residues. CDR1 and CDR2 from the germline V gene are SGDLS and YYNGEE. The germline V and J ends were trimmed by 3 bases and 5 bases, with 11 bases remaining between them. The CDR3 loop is CASSGAGEYGYTF. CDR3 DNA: TGTGCCAGCAGCGGCGCAGGGGAATATGGCTACACCTTC. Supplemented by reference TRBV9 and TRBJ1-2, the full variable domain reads DSGVTQTPKHLITATGQRVTLRCSPRSGDLSVYWYQQSLDQGLQFLIQYYNGEERAKGNILERFSAQQFPDLHSELNLSSLELGDSALYFCASSGAGEYGYTFGSGTRLTVV.

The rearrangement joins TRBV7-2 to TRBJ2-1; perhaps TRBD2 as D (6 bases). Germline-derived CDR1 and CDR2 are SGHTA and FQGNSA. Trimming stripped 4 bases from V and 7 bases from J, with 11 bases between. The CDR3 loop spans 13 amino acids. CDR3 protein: CASSSREKNEQFF. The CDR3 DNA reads TGTGCCAGCAGCTCCCGGGAGAAGAATGAGCAGTTCTTC.

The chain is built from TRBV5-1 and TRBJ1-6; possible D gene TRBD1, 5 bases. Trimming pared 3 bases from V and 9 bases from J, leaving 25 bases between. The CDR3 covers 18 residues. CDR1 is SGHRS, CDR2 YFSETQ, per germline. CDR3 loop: CASSSGPPWGLVSSPLHF. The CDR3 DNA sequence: TGCGCCAGCAGCTCTGGGCCGCCCTGGGGCCTTGTAAGTTCACCCCTCCACTTT.

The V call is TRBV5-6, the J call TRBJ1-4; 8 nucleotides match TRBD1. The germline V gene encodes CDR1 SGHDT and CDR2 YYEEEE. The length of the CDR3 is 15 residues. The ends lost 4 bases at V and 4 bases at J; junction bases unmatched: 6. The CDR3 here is CASSGGTGFNEKLFF. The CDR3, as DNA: TGTGCCAGCAGCGGGGGGACAGGATTTAATGAAAAACTGTTTTTT.

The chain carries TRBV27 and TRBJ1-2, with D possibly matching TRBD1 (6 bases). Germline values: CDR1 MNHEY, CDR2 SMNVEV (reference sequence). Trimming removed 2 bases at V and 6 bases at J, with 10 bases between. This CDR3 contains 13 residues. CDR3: CASSLRDKHGYTF. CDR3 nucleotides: TGTGCCAGCAGTTTAAGGGACAAGCATGGCTACACCTTC.

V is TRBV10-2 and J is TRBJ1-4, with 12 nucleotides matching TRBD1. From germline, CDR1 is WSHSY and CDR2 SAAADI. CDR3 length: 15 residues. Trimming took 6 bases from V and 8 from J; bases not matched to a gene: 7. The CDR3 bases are TGCGCCAGCAGGTCCGGGACAGGGGGCTCGGAAAAACTGTTTTTT. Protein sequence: CASRSGTGGSEKLFF.

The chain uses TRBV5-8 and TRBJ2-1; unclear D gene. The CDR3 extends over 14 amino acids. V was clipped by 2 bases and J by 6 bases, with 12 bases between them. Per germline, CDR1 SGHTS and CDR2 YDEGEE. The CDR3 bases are TGTGCCAGCAGCTTTGGGTTAGCCAGCAATGAGCAGTTCTTC. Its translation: CASSFGLASNEQFF.

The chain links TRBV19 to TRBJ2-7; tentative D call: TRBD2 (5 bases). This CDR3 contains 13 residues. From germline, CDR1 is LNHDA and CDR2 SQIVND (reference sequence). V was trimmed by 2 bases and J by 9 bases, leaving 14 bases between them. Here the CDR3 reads CASSISSGGGQYF. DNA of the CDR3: TGTGCCAGTAGTATATCGTCCGGCGGAGGGCAGTACTTC.

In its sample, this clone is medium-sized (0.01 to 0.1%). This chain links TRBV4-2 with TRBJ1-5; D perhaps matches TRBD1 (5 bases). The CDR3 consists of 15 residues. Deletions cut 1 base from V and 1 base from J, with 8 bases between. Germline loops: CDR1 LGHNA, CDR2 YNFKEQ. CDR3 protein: CASSQVQGSNQPQHF. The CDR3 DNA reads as TGTGCCAGCAGCCAAGTTCAGGGAAGCAATCAGCCCCAGCATTTT.

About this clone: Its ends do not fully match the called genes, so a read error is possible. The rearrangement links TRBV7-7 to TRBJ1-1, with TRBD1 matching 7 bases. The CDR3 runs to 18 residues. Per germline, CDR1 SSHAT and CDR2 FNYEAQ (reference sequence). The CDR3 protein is CASSLDSGGPRTNTEAFF. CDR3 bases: TGTGCTAGCAGCTTAGACTCAGGGGGTCCCCGAACGAACACTGAAGCTTTCTTT. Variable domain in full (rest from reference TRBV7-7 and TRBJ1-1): GAGVSQSPRYKVTKRGQDVTLRCDPISSHATLYWYQQALGQGPEFLTYFNYEAQPDKSGLPSDRFSAERPEGSISTLTIQRTEQRDSAMYRCASSLDSGGPRTNTEAFFGQGTRLTVV.

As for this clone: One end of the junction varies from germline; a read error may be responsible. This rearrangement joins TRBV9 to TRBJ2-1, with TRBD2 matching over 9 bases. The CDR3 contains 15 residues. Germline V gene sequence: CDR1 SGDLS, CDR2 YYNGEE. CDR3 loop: CASGVSGRAYNEQFF. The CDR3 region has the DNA TGTGCCAGCGGCGTTAGCGGGAGAGCCTACAATGAGCAGTTCTTC.